These 15 T cell receptor beta chains originate from one sample sequenced in a study of T cells in Graves' hyperthyroidism and ophthalmopathy (dated by TCRdb to about 2019). Libraries were prepared through multiplex PCR. Sequencing was carried out with an Illumina HiSeq 2000. TCR beta CDR3 regions were amplified from RNA transcripts. The first round of RT-PCR for the TCR CDR3 was performed with the HTBI primer set and the Qiagen OneStep RT-PCR kit. TCRdb applied fastp at Q25 and MiXCR to the public reads, then kept only in-frame beta chains. Each entry is one CDR3 protein sequence, shown with its most common DNA and genes. The sample table contains about 720,000 distinct CDR3 sequences; only one count was recorded for 15% to 20% of them. The top ten clonotypes cover roughly 8% of the sample. The sequencing sample was made of blood. The receptors here all came from a young man with Graves' hyperthyroidism.

The chain recombines TRBV10-1 with TRBJ1-1; D is unclear. The CDR3 sequence is 13 residues long. Germline-derived CDR1 and CDR2 are WNHNN and SYGVQD (reference sequence). V gave up 6 bases and J gave up 0 bases, with 8 bases separating them. CDR3 DNA sequence: TGCGCCAGCAGAGACGGGGTGAACACTGAAGCTTTCTTT. This encodes CASRDGVNTEAFF.

V gene TRBV9 combines with J gene TRBJ2-1, with D possibly TRBD1 on 7 matching bases. The CDR3 totals 13 residues. Trimming cost V 0 bases and J 12 bases, with 13 bases left between them. From germline, CDR1 is SGDLS and CDR2 YYNGEE. The CDR3 region is CASSVGAGGGQFF. In nucleotides, the CDR3 is TGTGCCAGCAGCGTAGGGGCAGGGGGAGGGCAGTTCTTC.

The chain carries TRBV2 and TRBJ2-1; D is undetermined. Trimming shortened V by 2 bases and J by 9 bases, and 8 bases separated the two germline ends. The CDR3 spans 12 residues. CDR1 is SNHLY, CDR2 FYNNEI, per germline. For the CDR3, the DNA is TGTGCCAGCAGTGAATGGTTGAGTGAGCAGTTCTTC. It translates to CASSEWLSEQFF.

There are many counts of this clonotype. The chain carries TRBV7-8 and TRBJ2-7, with D unresolved. Trimming shortened V by 1 base and J by 4 bases, and 11 bases separated the two germline ends. CDR1 SGHVS and CDR2 FQNEAQ come from the germline V gene. The CDR3 covers 14 residues. CDR3 loop: CASSLVESRYEQYF. The CDR3 nucleotides are TGTGCCAGCAGCTTAGTAGAGTCCCGTTACGAGCAGTACTTC.

V usage is TRBV24-1 and J usage is TRBJ2-2; 7 nucleotides match TRBD1. V lost 8 bases, J lost 5 bases, and 16 bases stayed unmatched. The germline gives CDR1 KGHDR, CDR2 SFDVKD. The length of the CDR3 is 17 residues. The CDR3 here is CATITPTGVLLTGELFF. The CDR3 DNA is TGTGCCACCATAACGCCCACAGGGGTTTTATTGACCGGGGAGCTGTTTTTT.

This clonotype has at least ten counts. This chain uses TRBV6-1 with TRBJ1-1; tentative D call: TRBD1 (6 bases). CDR1 is MNHNS and CDR2 is SASEGT in the germline V gene. The V end lost 3 bases, the J end lost 7 bases, and 12 bases lay between the germline ends. The CDR3 is 13 amino acids. DNA for the CDR3: TGTGCCAGCAGTGACGACAGGACCTATGAAGCTTTCTTT. It encodes CASSDDRTYEAFF.

This clonotype was seen repeatedly, ten times or more. The chain employs TRBV28 and TRBJ2-7, with 11 bases matching TRBD1. J lost 9 bases, V lost 7 bases, and 11 bases had no gene match. The germline V gene has CDR1 MDHEN and CDR2 SYDVKM. The CDR3 is 14 amino acids. The CDR3 spells CASTETGTGGLQYF. CDR3 coding DNA: TGTGCCAGCACCGAAACAGGGACAGGGGGATTGCAGTACTTC.

This clonotype was seen once. One base away lies a much larger clone, so this may be a sequencing read error. The V and J genes are TRBV12-3 or TRBV12-4 and TRBJ2-1; TRBD2 matches at 11 bases. The DNA end favors TRBJ2-7, so the J call may be wrong. This CDR3 is 17 amino acids long. CDR3 coding DNA: TGTGCCAGCACCCCCCCCGGGACTAGCGGTCCCTACAATGAGCAGTACTTC. Translating it yields CASTPPGTSGPYNEQYF.

The chain is built from TRBV20-1 and TRBJ1-1; possibly TRBD1 for D (6 bases). The germline CDR1 and CDR2 sequences are DFQATT and SNEGSKA (reference sequence). The CDR3 contains 12 residues. Between the trimmed V and J ends, which lost 6 bases and 4 bases, there was a span of 12 bases. Here the CDR3 DNA reads TGCAGTGCCGTACAGGGTGTCACTGAAGCTTTCTTT. Protein: CSAVQGVTEAFF.

The V call is TRBV5-1, the J call TRBJ1-1, with TRBD1 identical over 8 bases. The germline V gene encodes CDR1 SGHRS and CDR2 YFSETQ. V was clipped by 6 bases and J by 5 bases; unmatched bases: 9. The CDR3 sequence is 14 residues long. The CDR3 is CASTTTGATTEAFF. Written as DNA, the CDR3 is TGCGCCAGCACCACGACAGGGGCTACGACTGAAGCTTTCTTT.

This clonotype was picked up many times. This chain uses TRBV7-2 with TRBJ2-3; 11 bases match TRBD2. Trimming at V came to 1 base and at J to 3 bases, leaving 9 bases not matched to a gene. The CDR3 extends over 18 amino acids. CDR1 is SGHTA and CDR2 is FQGNSA in the germline V gene. The CDR3 sequence: CASSLEGASGRRTDTQYF. CDR3 nucleotides: TGTGCCAGCAGCTTAGAGGGGGCTAGCGGGAGGAGGACAGATACGCAGTATTTT.

This clonotype has just a few counts. The chain links TRBV5-5 to TRBJ2-5, with a tentative D call TRBD2 (6 bases). V was shortened by 2 bases and J by 2 bases, with 16 bases between the two germline ends. The CDR3 length is 16 residues. Germline V gene data show CDR1 as SGHKS and CDR2 as YYEKEE (reference sequence). CDR3 loop: CASSFNRAGRQETQYF. The CDR3 DNA sequence: TGTGCCAGCAGCTTTAATCGGGCGGGGCGACAAGAGACCCAGTACTTC. The full variable domain, its missing parts supplied by reference TRBV5-5 and TRBJ2-5, is DAGVTQSPTHLIKTRGQQVTLRCSPISGHKSVSWYQQVLGQGPQFIFQYYEKEERGRGNFPDRFSARQFPNYSSELNVNALLLGDSALYLCASSFNRAGRQETQYFGPGTRLLVL.

The CDR3 reads CAWSTTTQLSAEGGYTF. The CDR3 nucleotides are TGTGCCTGGAGTACAACCACACAGCTTTCCGCCGAGGGAGGCTACACCTTC. The chain is built from TRBV30 and TRBJ1-2, with no clear D. Trimming cost V 2 bases and J 8 bases, with 27 bases left between them. Germline CDR1 is GTSNPN and CDR2 is SVGIG (reference sequence). The CDR3 consists of 17 residues.

The V and J genes are TRBV29-1 and TRBJ2-7; D gene uncertain. Germline V lookup: CDR1 SQVTM, CDR2 ANQGSEA. V shed 4 bases and J shed 0 bases, with 10 bases lying between them. This CDR3 contains 13 residues. In DNA form, the CDR3 reads TGCAGCGTTGTGTTTGACAACTCCTACGAGCAGTACTTC. This sequence encodes CSVVFDNSYEQYF.

J is TRBJ1-6 and V is TRBV3-1; D might be TRBD1 (6 bases). Trimming removed 4 bases from V and 5 bases from J, with 12 bases in between. The CDR3 runs 15 residues. Germline V CDR1 and CDR2: LGHDT, YNNKEL (reference sequence). The CDR3 nucleotides are TGTGCCAGCAGCCGTACGGACAGTCATAATTCACCCCTCCACTTT. It codes for CASSRTDSHNSPLHF.